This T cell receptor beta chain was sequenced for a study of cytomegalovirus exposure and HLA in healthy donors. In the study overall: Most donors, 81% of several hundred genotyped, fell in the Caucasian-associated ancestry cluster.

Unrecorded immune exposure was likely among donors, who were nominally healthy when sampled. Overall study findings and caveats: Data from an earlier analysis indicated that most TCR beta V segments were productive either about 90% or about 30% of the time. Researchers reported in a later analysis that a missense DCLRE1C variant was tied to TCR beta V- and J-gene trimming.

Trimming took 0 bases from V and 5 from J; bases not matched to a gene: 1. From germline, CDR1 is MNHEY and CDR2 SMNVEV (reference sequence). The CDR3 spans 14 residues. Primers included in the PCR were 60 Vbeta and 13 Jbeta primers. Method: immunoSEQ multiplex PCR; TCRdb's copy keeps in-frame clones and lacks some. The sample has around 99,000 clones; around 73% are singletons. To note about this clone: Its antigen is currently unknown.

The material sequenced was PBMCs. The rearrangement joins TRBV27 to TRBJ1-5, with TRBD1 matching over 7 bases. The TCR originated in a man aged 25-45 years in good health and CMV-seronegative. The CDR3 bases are TGTGCCAGCAGTTTATCGAGGGGGCATCAGCCCCAGCATTTT. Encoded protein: CASSLSRGHQPQHF.